The 24 T cell receptor beta chains reported below all come from one sample, sequenced in a study of chemoradiotherapy in HPV16-positive cancers. Only in-frame clones appear in the TCRdb table, and some are missing; sequencing was by immunoSEQ multiplex PCR. This table has about 35,000 clones, approximately 86% appearing once. The sequencing used blood, collected from a patient who underwent chemoradiotherapy. All receptors come from a human donor with HPV-associated anogenital cancer.

The chain combines TRBV19 with TRBJ2-1; tentatively, D is TRBD2 (6 bases). The CDR3 loop spans 13 amino acids. Germline V CDR1 and CDR2: LNHDA, SQIVND (reference sequence). The germline V and J ends were trimmed by 0 bases and 10 bases, with 10 bases remaining between them. The CDR3 protein is CASSIEGTREQFF. In nucleotides, the CDR3 is TGTGCCAGTAGTATAGAGGGGACTCGAGAGCAGTTCTTC.

The J gene is TRBJ2-7, the V gene TRBV9; TRBD2 might be the D (5 bases). This CDR3 comprises 15 residues. Germline CDR1 SGDLS, CDR2 YYNGEE. The germline V and J ends were trimmed by 4 bases and 0 bases, with 14 bases remaining between them. The CDR3 DNA follows: TGTGCCAGCAGCCCAGACCTCGCGGGCTCCTACGAGCAGTACTTC. The encoded protein is CASSPDLAGSYEQYF.

This clone was observed a single time. The chain employs TRBV27 and TRBJ1-2; no clear D gene. Germline CDR1 MNHEY, CDR2 SMNVEV (reference sequence). This CDR3 comprises 13 residues. V lost 8 bases and J 5 bases, leaving 15 bases between the germline ends. In DNA, the CDR3 is TGTGCCAGCGGCCCCGATCCCCGATATGGCTACACCTTC. This gives the protein CASGPDPRYGYTF.

In this sample, this clone turned up a few times. The CDR3 DNA reads TGTGCCAGCAGTCCGGACAGGGTGGCCTACGAGCAGTACTTC. Encoded protein: CASSPDRVAYEQYF. V and J are TRBV6-1 and TRBJ2-7; 8 bases align to TRBD1. CDR3 length equals 14 residues. V lost 5 bases and J lost 2; bases outside the gene matches: 5. Germline CDR1 and CDR2: MNHNS and SASEGT.

J is TRBJ2-1 and V is TRBV29-1; unclear D gene. The CDR3 is 13 residues long. Trimming pared 4 bases from V and 0 bases from J, leaving 7 bases between. Germline V gene sequence: CDR1 SQVTM, CDR2 ANQGSEA. CDR3 loop: CSVARFSYNEQFF. As DNA, the CDR3 is TGCAGCGTTGCCCGCTTCTCCTACAATGAGCAGTTCTTC.

The chain links TRBV7-2 to TRBJ1-3; weak D call: TRBD1 (6 bases). Trimming took 1 base from V and 3 from J, leaving 10 bases between them. Germline values: CDR1 SGHTA, CDR2 FQGNSA. This CDR3 comprises 15 residues. Here the CDR3 reads CASSLGGPGGNTIYF. DNA of the CDR3: TGTGCCAGCAGCTTAGGGGGGCCCGGTGGAAACACCATATATTTT.

J is TRBJ1-2 and V is TRBV18, with no clear D. CDR1 is KGHSH, CDR2 LQKENI, per germline. This CDR3 region has 16 residues. With 0 bases removed from V and 8 bases from J, the gap between germline ends came to 19 bases. The CDR3, as DNA: TGTGCCAGCTCACCACCGGATTTGGTCATGGGAGGAGGCTACACCTTC. Its translation is CASSPPDLVMGGGYTF.

The chain combines TRBV18 with TRBJ1-6, with 7 nucleotides matching TRBD1. V lost 0 bases to trimming and J lost 13 bases; unmatched junction nucleotides: 18. Germline V CDR1 and CDR2: KGHSH, LQKENI. The CDR3 length is 18 residues. CDR3 amino acids: CASSPPEFGGIQGRPLHF. DNA of the CDR3: TGTGCCAGCTCACCACCGGAATTCGGCGGAATACAGGGGCGGCCCCTCCACTTT.

The chain has TRBV9 and TRBJ2-2; 7 nucleotides match TRBD2. J lost 4 bases, V lost 4 bases, and 10 bases had no gene match. CDR3 length: 16 amino acids. From germline, CDR1 is SGDLS and CDR2 YYNGEE. The chain's CDR3 is CASSPRTSFLTGELFF. The CDR3 nucleotides are TGTGCCAGCAGCCCTCGGACTAGTTTTCTCACCGGGGAGCTGTTTTTT.

The V call is TRBV19, the J call TRBJ1-1; D may be TRBD1 (5 bases). The CDR3 consists of 13 residues. V was pared by 7 bases and J by 2 bases, with 11 bases between. The V gene's germline CDR1 is LNHDA and CDR2 SQIVND (reference sequence). The CDR3 loop is CASTTGGNTEAFF. The CDR3 DNA follows: TGTGCCAGTACCACGGGGGGAAACACTGAAGCTTTCTTT.

In this sample, this clone turned up a few times. The genes are TRBV4-1 and TRBJ2-1; D possibly uses TRBD1 or TRBD2 (5 bases each). The CDR3 consists of 11 residues. V gave up 5 bases and J gave up 8 bases, with 7 bases separating them. Per the germline V gene, CDR1 is MGHRA and CDR2 is YSYEKL. In DNA form, the CDR3 reads TGCGCCAGCAGCAGGGACCATGAGCAGTTCTTC. This codes for CASSRDHEQFF.

The chain uses TRBV7-9 and TRBJ2-3; D ambiguous. Trimming took off 3 bases at V and 2 bases at J, with 9 bases between the two ends. The length of the CDR3 is 14 residues. CDR1 is SEHNR and CDR2 is FQNEAQ in the germline V gene (reference sequence). CDR3 loop: CASSLYATTDTQYF. The CDR3 DNA reads TGTGCCAGCAGCTTGTATGCCACCACAGATACGCAGTATTTT.

This clone was detected once. V and J are TRBV9 and TRBJ1-2; D perhaps matches TRBD1 (5 bases). The CDR3 covers 13 residues. From germline, CDR1 is SGDLS and CDR2 YYNGEE. V was shortened by 4 bases and J by 8 bases, with 15 bases between the two germline ends. In DNA, the CDR3 is TGTGCCAGCAGCAACGGGGGGATCCAGGGCTACACCTTC. Protein product: CASSNGGIQGYTF.

The chain recombines TRBV2 with TRBJ2-7; D unresolved. The CDR3 extends over 11 amino acids. Germline V gene data show CDR1 as SNHLY and CDR2 as FYNNEI. The V gene lost 4 bases and the J gene lost 7 bases, with 8 bases spanning the gap. The CDR3 loop reads CASSVWDEQYF. CDR3 nucleotides: TGTGCCAGCAGTGTATGGGATGAGCAGTACTTC.

This chain connects TRBV19 to TRBJ2-1, with TRBD2 matching 11 bases. CDR1 is LNHDA and CDR2 is SQIVND in the germline V gene (reference sequence). The V and J ends lost 7 bases and 4 bases, in that order; junction bases with no gene match: 6. This CDR3 comprises 15 residues. CDR3 nucleotides: TGTGCCAGTACTCCCCTAGCGGGGGGTTACAATGAGCAGTTCTTC. Its protein product is CASTPLAGGYNEQFF.

The chain combines TRBV4-2 with TRBJ1-3; D is ambiguous. The V gene's germline CDR1 is LGHNA and CDR2 YNFKEQ. The ends were cut back, 1 base at V and 0 bases at J, with 7 bases in the middle. The length of the CDR3 is 15 residues. The CDR3 protein is CASSQAWDSGNTIYF. CDR3 sequence (DNA): TGTGCCAGCAGCCAAGCGTGGGACTCTGGAAACACCATATATTTT.

The J gene is TRBJ1-1, the V gene TRBV7-8; 7 bases match TRBD1. This CDR3 has 15 residues. In germline, CDR1 is SGHVS, CDR2 FQNEAQ. With 4 bases clipped from V and 1 base from J, the junction kept 6 bases outside the gene matches. CDR3 sequence: CASSSGGVANTEAFF. The DNA for the CDR3 is TGTGCCAGCAGCTCAGGGGGGGTTGCGAACACTGAAGCTTTCTTT.

V gene TRBV4-3 combines with J gene TRBJ2-3, with 11 bases identical to TRBD2. The CDR3 is 16 amino acids. After removal of 0 bases from V and 4 bases from J, the junction contained 3 bases not matched to a gene. The germline V gene encodes CDR1 LGHNA and CDR2 YSLEER. Here the CDR3 reads CASSQDGTSGPDTQYF. CDR3 nucleotides: TGCGCCAGCAGCCAAGATGGGACTAGCGGACCAGATACGCAGTATTTT.

The chain uses TRBV19 and TRBJ1-3, with D hard to call. V lost 3 bases to trimming and J lost 0 bases, with 12 bases between them. Germline V CDR1 and CDR2: LNHDA, SQIVND (reference sequence). This CDR3 is 16 amino acids long. CDR3 sequence (DNA): TGTGCCAGTAGTATCGGGTTCGCATTCTCTGGAAACACCATATATTTT. This sequence encodes CASSIGFAFSGNTIYF. The complete variable domain, with remaining parts taken from reference TRBV19 and TRBJ1-3, reads DGGITQSPKYLFRKEGQNVTLSCEQNLNHDAMYWYRQDPGQGLRLIYYSQIVNDFQKGDIAEGYSVSREKKESFPLTVTSAQKNPTAFYLCASSIGFAFSGNTIYFGEGSWLTVV.

V is TRBV6-1 and J is TRBJ1-5; D remains ambiguous. CDR1 and CDR2 (germline): MNHNS, SASEGT. The CDR3 runs to 17 residues. Trimming shortened V by 0 bases and J by 3 bases, and 15 bases separated the two germline ends. The CDR3 region is CASSEARSRGSNQPQHF. DNA for the CDR3: TGTGCCAGCAGTGAAGCGCGATCGCGGGGTTCCAATCAGCCCCAGCATTTT.

The chain combines TRBV28 with TRBJ1-3, with 9 bases fitting TRBD1. CDR3 length equals 16 residues. Germline assignment: CDR1 MDHEN and CDR2 SYDVKM. The J segment lost 0 bases and the V segment lost 7 bases, leaving 7 bases of the junction unmatched. CDR3 DNA sequence: TGTGCCAGCACCCAGGGACAGGGTCGCTCTGGAAACACCATATATTTT. This encodes CASTQGQGRSGNTIYF.

The V and J genes are TRBV18 and TRBJ2-2, with 10 nucleotides matching TRBD1. The CDR3 has 18 residues. V shed 2 bases and J 4 bases; nucleotides not matched to a gene: 10. CDR1 KGHSH and CDR2 LQKENI come from the germline V gene. CDR3 DNA: TGTGCCAGCTCACCAAGAATCCTGGGACAGGGGACCACCGGGGAGCTGTTTTTT. Protein sequence: CASSPRILGQGTTGELFF.

The chain employs TRBV5-1 and TRBJ1-3, with D hard to call. This CDR3 has 13 amino acids. Germline V gives CDR1 SGHRS, CDR2 YFSETQ. V lost 0 bases to trimming and J lost 0 bases, with 1 base between them. The CDR3 DNA reads TGCGCCAGCAGCTTGGACTCTGGAAACACCATATATTTT. It translates to CASSLDSGNTIYF.

The CDR3 protein is CASSLTGAFTGELFF. The DNA of the CDR3 is TGTGCCAGCAGCTTGACAGGGGCCTTCACCGGGGAGCTGTTTTTT. The chain links TRBV13 to TRBJ2-2, with 8 bases matching TRBD1. The CDR3 sequence is 15 residues long. CDR1 is PRHDT, CDR2 FYEKMQ, per germline (reference sequence). The V gene end was trimmed by 3 bases and the J gene end by 4 bases; junction bases not matched to a gene: 4.